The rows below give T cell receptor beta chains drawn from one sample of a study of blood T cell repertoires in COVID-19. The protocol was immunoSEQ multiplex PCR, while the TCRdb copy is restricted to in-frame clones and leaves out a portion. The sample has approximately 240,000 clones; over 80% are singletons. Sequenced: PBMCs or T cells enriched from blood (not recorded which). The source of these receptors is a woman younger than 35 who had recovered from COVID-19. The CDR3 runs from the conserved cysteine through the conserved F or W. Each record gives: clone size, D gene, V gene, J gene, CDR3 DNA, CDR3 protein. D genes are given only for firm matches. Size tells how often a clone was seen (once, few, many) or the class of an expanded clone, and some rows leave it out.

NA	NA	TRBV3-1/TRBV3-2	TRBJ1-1	TGTGCCAGCAGCCAAGACTTGGGGGCGAGAGCTTTCTTT	CASSQDLGARAFF
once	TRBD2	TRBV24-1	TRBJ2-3	TGTGCCACCAGTGGTTCTACCGCTAGCGGGGAAGAGGATACGCAGTATTTT	CATSGSTASGEEDTQYF
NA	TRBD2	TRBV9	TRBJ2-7	TGTGCCAGCAGCTTGAGACTAGCGGGGGATGGCGAGCAGTACTTC	CASSLRLAGDGEQYF
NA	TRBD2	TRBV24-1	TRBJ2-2	TGTGCCACCAGTGATTTATCTAGCGGTCCGAACACCGGGGAGCTGTTTTTT	CATSDLSSGPNTGELFF
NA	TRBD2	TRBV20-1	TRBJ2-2	TGCAGTGCTAGTATTCATGAGCGGGAGAACCCCGGGGAGCTGTTTTTT	CSASIHERENPGELFF
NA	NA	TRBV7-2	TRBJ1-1	TGTGCCAGCAGTCCATATGCAACAATCACTGAAGCTTTCTTT	CASSPYATITEAFF
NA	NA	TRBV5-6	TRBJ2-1	TGTGCCAGCAGCTTGGTAGACACTGAGCAGTTCTTC	CASSLVDTEQFF
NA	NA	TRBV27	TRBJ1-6	TGTGCCAGCAGTTCTGGACATCAGAATTCACCCCTCCACTTT	CASSSGHQNSPLHF
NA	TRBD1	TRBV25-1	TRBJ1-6	TGTGCCAGCAGTGACCATGGACAGGGCGGCAATTCACCCCTCCACTTT	CASSDHGQGGNSPLHF
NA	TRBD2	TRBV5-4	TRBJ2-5	TGTGCCAGCAGTCCGGGCGGGCTAGCGGGAGAAGAGACCCAGTACTTC	CASSPGGLAGEETQYF
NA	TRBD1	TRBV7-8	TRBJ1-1	TGTGCCAGCAGCACAAGAACAGGGGGATGGAACACTGAAGCTTTCTTT	CASSTRTGGWNTEAFF
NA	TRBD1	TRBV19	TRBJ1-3	TGTGCCAGTAGTGCCCCGGGACAGGGGGCGTCCGGAAACACCATATATTTT	CASSAPGQGASGNTIYF
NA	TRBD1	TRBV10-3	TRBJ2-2	TGTGCCATCAGTAGAGGGACAGAGAACACCGGGGAGCTGTTTTTT	CAISRGTENTGELFF
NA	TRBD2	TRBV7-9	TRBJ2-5	TGTGCCAGCAGCTTGTCTAGCGGAACCCAGACCCAGTACTTC	CASSLSSGTQTQYF
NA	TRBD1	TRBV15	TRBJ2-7	TGTGCCACCGGGGAGAGGGACAGATACGAGCAGTACTTC	CATGERDRYEQYF
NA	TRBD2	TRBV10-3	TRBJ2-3	TGTGCCATCAGTGAGGGGGAGGGAGATACGCAGTATTTT	CAISEGEGDTQYF
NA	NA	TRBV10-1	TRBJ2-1	TGCGCCAGCAGTTGGAATGACAGAGACAATGAGCAGTTCTTC	CASSWNDRDNEQFF
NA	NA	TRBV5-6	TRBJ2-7	TGTGCCAGCAGCTTTAGCCGCGAGCAGTACTTC	CASSFSREQYF
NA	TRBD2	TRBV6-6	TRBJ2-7	TGTGCCAGCAGGCGACTAGCGATTACCCACGAGCAGTACTTC	CASRRLAITHEQYF
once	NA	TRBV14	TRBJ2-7	TGTGCCAGCAGCCAGAGGACAGGGAGGGGCTACGAGCAGTACTTC	CASSQRTGRGYEQYF
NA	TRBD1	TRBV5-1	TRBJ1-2	TGCGCCAGCAGCCCCGGGACAGGGGATGGCTACACCTTC	CASSPGTGDGYTF
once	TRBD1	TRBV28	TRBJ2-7	TGTGCCATCACTCCCCCGGGACAGGGGTACGAGCAGTACTTC	CAITPPGQGYEQYF
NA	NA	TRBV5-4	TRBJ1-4	TGTGCCAGCAGCCAAGACAGTACCATTAATGAAAAACTGTTTTTT	CASSQDSTINEKLFF
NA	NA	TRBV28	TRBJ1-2	TGTGCCAGTAACGAGGGTAGGGACTATGGCTACACCTTC	CASNEGRDYGYTF
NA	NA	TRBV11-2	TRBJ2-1	TGTGCCAGCAGCGGGCGGGGCCTTGACAATGAGCAGTTCTTC	CASSGRGLDNEQFF
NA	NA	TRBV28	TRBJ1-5	TGTGCCAGCAGTCCCAGTTATCAGCCCCAGCATTTT	CASSPSYQPQHF
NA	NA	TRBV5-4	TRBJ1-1	TGTGCCAGCAGCCCGGAGGGCGGCACTGAAGCTTTCTTT	CASSPEGGTEAFF
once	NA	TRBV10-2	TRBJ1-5	TGCGCCAGCAGCCTTAGCGGGGATCAGCCCCAGCATTTT	CASSLSGDQPQHF
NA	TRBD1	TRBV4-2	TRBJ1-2	TGTGCCAGCAGCCAAGATACAGGGGGCGTCAATGGCTACACCTTC	CASSQDTGGVNGYTF
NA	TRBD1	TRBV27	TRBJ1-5	TGTGCCAGCAGTTTTGGTACAGGGGCCAATCAGCCCCAGCATTTT	CASSFGTGANQPQHF
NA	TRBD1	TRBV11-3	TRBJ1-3	TGTGCCAGCAGCTCAAGGACAGGGGGTGGAAACACCATATATTTT	CASSSRTGGGNTIYF